This entry features one T cell receptor (beta chain) sequence. This record belongs to a study of blood T cell repertoires in COVID-19. As for the study in general: Sites across the United States, Italy and Spain contributed samples from acute and convalescent COVID-19.

The ends lost 0 bases at V and 1 base at J; junction bases unmatched: 9. Germline-derived CDR1 and CDR2 are LGHDT and YNNKEL (reference sequence). CDR3 length: 18 amino acids. Some clones are missing from TCRdb's copy, which holds only in-frame ones; the method was immunoSEQ multiplex PCR. The sample consists of 60,000 to 80,000 clones, approximately 85% of them appearing once. The specimen sequenced was peripheral blood. V is TRBV3-1 (or the pseudogene TRBV3-2) and J is TRBJ2-3; 8 bases are shared with TRBD2. This TCR derives from a man between 50 and 59 years old with acute or convalescent COVID-19. The DNA for the CDR3 is TGTGCCAGCAGCCAAGATTCCTCAAAAGCGGGGGGCACAGATACGCAGTATTTT. Amino acids: CASSQDSSKAGGTDTQYF.